The source of this TCR beta chain is a study of blood T cell repertoires in COVID-19. Study at large: Researchers got acute and convalescent COVID-19 samples from the United States, Italy and Spain. From T cells, B-cell-depleted T cells, or PBMCs came the material, which was cDNA or gDNA.

This CDR3 contains 19 residues. Trimming took off 0 bases at V and 0 bases at J, with 17 bases between the two ends. Germline V gene data show CDR1 as LGHNT and CDR2 as FRNRAP. In the original processing: Scientists estimated how many nucleated cells there were by amplifying reference gene primers. Measured with immunoSEQ multiplex PCR; TCRdb has only the in-frame clones, and not every one. V and J calls and clone size are as listed in that table; D and trimming were resolved from the DNA. In the table there are around 230,000 clones, 83% of which are singletons. Sequencing was performed on peripheral blood. This receptor was obtained from a woman in her sixties or seventies with active or convalescent COVID-19. The rearrangement joins TRBV12-5 to TRBJ2-2; D unresolved. The CDR3 DNA sequence: TGTGCTAGTGGTTTGGTACCGAGCCCGAGGCCTTCGAACACCGGGGAGCTGTTTTTT. Translating it yields CASGLVPSPRPSNTGELFF.